This T cell receptor (beta chain) was captured in a study of T cells in localized non-small cell lung cancer. This CDR3 is 16 amino acids long. Trimming cost V 3 bases and J 7 bases; bases outside gene matches: 14. Germline V gene data show CDR1 as KGHSH and CDR2 as LQKENI. Study-wide results and caveats: Appearances in adjacent lung were noted for a median roughly 50 of the top 100 tumor clones.

The repertoire was sequenced with immunoSEQ multiplex PCR; TCRdb's copy has only in-frame clones and lacks some. The sample consists of under 55,000 clones, 80% of them appearing once. As concerns this clone: The antigen is not known.

The sample consisted of PBMCs, taken before any cancer treatment. This clonotype was sampled from a woman aged 35 to 69 with stage II lung adenocarcinoma. The rearrangement links TRBV18 to TRBJ1-2; 7 bases align to TRBD1. As DNA, the CDR3 is TGTGCCAGCTCACCGGGCCGGGACAGCCAAGTGGGTGGCTACACCTTC. This codes for CASSPGRDSQVGGYTF.